Shown below are 4 T cell receptor beta chains from a single sample sequenced in a study of blood T cell repertoires in COVID-19. The assay was immunoSEQ multiplex PCR, and TCRdb's table has in-frame clones only and misses some. The sample has about 460,000 clones; about nine tenths are singletons. Sequenced input: PBMCs or T cells enriched from blood (not recorded which). All receptors come from a woman aged 55-75 years who had recovered from COVID-19.

V and J are TRBV6-5 and TRBJ1-6; 8 nucleotides agree with TRBD1. This CDR3 region has 13 residues. The V gene's germline CDR1 is MNHEY and CDR2 SVGAGI. The ends lost 10 bases at V and 7 bases at J; junction bases unmatched: 6. The CDR3 spells CATRTGNNSPLHF. The CDR3 DNA reads as TGTGCCACCCGGACAGGGAACAATTCACCCCTCCACTTT.

The chain recombines TRBV2 with TRBJ1-2; TRBD1 is a possible D gene (6 bases). The CDR3 is 14 amino acids. The germline gives CDR1 SNHLY, CDR2 FYNNEI. Trimming left V 4 bases short and J 6 bases short, with 15 bases between. The DNA for the CDR3 is TGTGCCAGCAGTGTTGACCGGGACAAACATGGCTACACCTTC. The encoded protein is CASSVDRDKHGYTF.

This clone was detected only once. The rearrangement uses TRBV29-1 and TRBJ2-7; 7 nucleotides match TRBD1. This CDR3 is 13 amino acids long. Germline loops: CDR1 SQVTM, CDR2 ANQGSEA. The J segment lost 1 base and the V segment lost 3 bases, leaving 3 bases of the junction unmatched. The CDR3 is CSVEGDSSYEQYF. For the CDR3, the DNA is TGCAGCGTTGAGGGGGACAGTTCCTACGAGCAGTACTTC.

The V and J genes are TRBV19 and TRBJ1-4; D might be TRBD1 (5 bases). CDR1 and CDR2 (germline): LNHDA, SQIVND (reference sequence). Trimming shortened V by 9 bases and J by 8 bases, and 13 bases separated the two germline ends. The CDR3 length is 12 residues. Here the CDR3 DNA reads TGTGCCAGCCGCGGGGCGTTCGAAAAACTGTTTTTT. Its translation is CASRGAFEKLFF. The entire variable domain, with the rest obtained from reference TRBV19 and TRBJ1-4, is as follows: DGGITQSPKYLFRKEGQNVTLSCEQNLNHDAMYWYRQDPGQGLRLIYYSQIVNDFQKGDIAEGYSVSREKKESFPLTVTSAQKNPTAFYLCASRGAFEKLFFGSGTQLSVL.